The subject of this entry is one T cell receptor (beta chain). Clones were sequenced by immunoSEQ multiplex PCR, and TCRdb holds only the in-frame ones, with some missing. The sample gives around 200,000 clones, 86% of which show up once; roughly 11% is in the top ten. The record originates from a study of blood T cell repertoires in COVID-19. Unmatched junction bases numbered 14, after V lost 8 bases and J lost 7 bases. Germline V CDR1 and CDR2: LNHDA, SQIVND (reference sequence). This CDR3 is built from 14 residues. The chain uses TRBV19 and TRBJ2-7; TRBD1 agrees at 7 bases. The sequencing input was peripheral blood. This TCR came from a woman aged 60-75 years with COVID-19, enrolled during active disease. The DNA of the CDR3 is TGTGCCAGTGAACCGGGACAGCCATCTAATGAGCAGTACTTC. Translating gives CASEPGQPSNEQYF. Complete variable domain (other parts from reference TRBV19 and TRBJ2-7): DGGITQSPKYLFRKEGQNVTLSCEQNLNHDAMYWYRQDPGQGLRLIYYSQIVNDFQKGDIAEGYSVSREKKESFPLTVTSAQKNPTAFYLCASEPGQPSNEQYFGPGTRLTVT.